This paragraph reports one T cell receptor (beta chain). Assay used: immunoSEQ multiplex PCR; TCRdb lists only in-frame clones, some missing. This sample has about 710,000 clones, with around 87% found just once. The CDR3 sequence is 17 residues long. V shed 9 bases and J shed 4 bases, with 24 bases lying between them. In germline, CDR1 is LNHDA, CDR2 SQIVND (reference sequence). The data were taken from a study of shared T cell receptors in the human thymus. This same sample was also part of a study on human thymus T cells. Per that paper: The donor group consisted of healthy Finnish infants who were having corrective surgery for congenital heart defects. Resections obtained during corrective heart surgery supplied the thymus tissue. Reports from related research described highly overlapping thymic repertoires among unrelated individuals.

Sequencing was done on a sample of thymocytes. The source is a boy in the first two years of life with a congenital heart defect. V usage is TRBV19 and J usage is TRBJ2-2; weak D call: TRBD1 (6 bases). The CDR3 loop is CASFGQTPKRGTGELFF. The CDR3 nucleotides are TGTGCCAGCTTCGGACAGACGCCTAAGAGGGGCACCGGGGAGCTGTTTTTT.